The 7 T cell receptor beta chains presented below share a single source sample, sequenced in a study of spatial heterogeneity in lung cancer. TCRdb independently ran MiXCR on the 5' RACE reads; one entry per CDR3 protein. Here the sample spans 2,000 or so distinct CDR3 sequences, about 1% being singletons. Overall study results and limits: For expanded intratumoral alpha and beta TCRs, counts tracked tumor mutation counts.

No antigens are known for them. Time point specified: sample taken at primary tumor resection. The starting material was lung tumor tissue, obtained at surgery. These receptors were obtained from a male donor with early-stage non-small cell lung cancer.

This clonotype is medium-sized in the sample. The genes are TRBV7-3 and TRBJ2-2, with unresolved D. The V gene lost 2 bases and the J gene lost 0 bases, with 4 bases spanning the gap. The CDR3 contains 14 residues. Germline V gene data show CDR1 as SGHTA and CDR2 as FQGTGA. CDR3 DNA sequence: TGTGCCAGCAGCTTAGGGGCGAACACCGGGGAGCTGTTTTTT. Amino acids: CASSLGANTGELFF.

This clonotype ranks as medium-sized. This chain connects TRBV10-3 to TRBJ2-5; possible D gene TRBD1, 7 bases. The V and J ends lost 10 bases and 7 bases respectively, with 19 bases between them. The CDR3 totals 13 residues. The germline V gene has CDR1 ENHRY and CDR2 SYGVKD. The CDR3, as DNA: TGTGCCACCGACAGGGATGAGGGGGGGACCCAGTACTTC. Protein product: CATDRDEGGTQYF.

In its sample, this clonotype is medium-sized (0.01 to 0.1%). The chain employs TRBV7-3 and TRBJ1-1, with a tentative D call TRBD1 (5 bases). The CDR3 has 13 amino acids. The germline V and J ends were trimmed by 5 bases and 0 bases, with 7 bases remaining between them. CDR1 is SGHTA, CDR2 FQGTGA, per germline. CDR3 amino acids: CASSQGVNTEAFF. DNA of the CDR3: TGTGCCAGCAGCCAGGGAGTGAACACTGAAGCTTTCTTT.

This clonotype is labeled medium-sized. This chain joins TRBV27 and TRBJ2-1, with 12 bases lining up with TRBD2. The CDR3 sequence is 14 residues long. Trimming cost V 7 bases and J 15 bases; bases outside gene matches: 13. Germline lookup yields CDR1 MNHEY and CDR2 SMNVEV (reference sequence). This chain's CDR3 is CASTLTSGGSPRFF. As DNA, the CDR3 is TGTGCCAGCACCCTGACTAGCGGGGGCTCCCCTCGGTTCTTC.

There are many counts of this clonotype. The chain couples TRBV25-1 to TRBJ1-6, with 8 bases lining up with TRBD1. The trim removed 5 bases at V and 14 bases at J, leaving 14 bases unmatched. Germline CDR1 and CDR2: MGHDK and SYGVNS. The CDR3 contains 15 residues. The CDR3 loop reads CASSSGQGWGFTLHF. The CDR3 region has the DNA TGTGCCAGCAGTTCCGGACAGGGTTGGGGATTCACCCTCCACTTT.

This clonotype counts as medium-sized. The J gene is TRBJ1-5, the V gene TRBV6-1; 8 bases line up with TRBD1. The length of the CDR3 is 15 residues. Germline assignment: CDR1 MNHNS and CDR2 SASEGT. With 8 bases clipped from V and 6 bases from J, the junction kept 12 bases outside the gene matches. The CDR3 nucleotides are TGTGCCAGCTCCCCCGGCCCCCAGGGGGCTCAGCCCCAGCATTTT. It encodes CASSPGPQGAQPQHF.

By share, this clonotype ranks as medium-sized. CDR3 residues: CASSYEKAGEAFF. The CDR3 nucleotides read TGTGCCAGCAGTTACGAAAAGGCGGGGGAAGCTTTCTTT. The chain has TRBV6-6 and TRBJ1-1; D remains ambiguous. From germline, CDR1 is MNHNY and CDR2 SVGAGI (reference sequence). V shed 2 bases and J shed 8 bases, with 12 bases lying between them. The CDR3 is made up of 13 amino acids.